This record concerns one T cell receptor beta chain sequence. Its target antigen remains unknown. No base qualities exist here, and no much larger clone lies one base off it. The sample originates from a study of cytomegalovirus exposure and HLA in healthy donors (dated by TCRdb to 2017 to 2019). Describing the broader study: The roughly 670 repertoires of the first cohort and the 110 or so validation repertoires were produced on the same platform, according to a later analysis. The study aimed to test whether signatures of past pathogen exposure could be identified by cataloging public T cell receptors. A separate validation cohort of more than 100 different subjects was used in addition to the roughly 700-subject first cohort. To predict cytomegalovirus infection status, the study brought together high-throughput TCR immunosequencing, statistical association of individual TCRs with disease status, and machine learning.

V gives up 3 bases and J gives up 6 bases, and the segment between their germline ends measures 15 bases. The germline V gene yields SNHLY for CDR1 and FYNNEI for CDR2. From the cysteine up to the phenylalanine, the CDR3 has a length of 15 residues. The read is trimmed to its CDR3 DNA, 45 bases read in frame from base 1. Library generation was performed with the immunoSEQ multiplex PCR assay. Processing in the source paper ran as follows. A statistical classification framework was developed to diagnose cytomegalovirus status using the catalog of TCR beta chain sequences. TCRdb mirrors the immuneACCESS table, restricted to in-frame sequences. Some clones are absent from its copies; in checked studies, under half trace to an unresolved V gene, and the reason for the others is unknown. The DNA gave D and trimming, while V, J and clone size come from that table. The sample contains about 160,000 clones, 95% to 96% of them found a single time. 0.8% to 0.95% of the sample lies in the top ten.

Separate from the approximately 670-subject first cohort, the validation cohort of roughly 130 subjects was the group to which the donors belonged. Summary of the overall study and its limitations: The classifier was reported to diagnose cytomegalovirus status with high specificity and sensitivity in both the original and validation cohorts. Most TCR sequences were seen in very few donors, while some public TCRs were found in many individuals. In vitro tests confirmed that a few of the cytomegalovirus-associated TCR beta chains recognize cytomegalovirus antigens. The validation cohort had no HLA typing available for a later analysis, so co-occurrence within that cohort was assessed over all 120 or so repertoires. It was suggested by the authors that the approach could potentially be generalized to other disease states and immunological phenotypes. The study listed 150 to 200 TCR beta chains as associated with cytomegalovirus. Subsequent analysis determined that TCRs grouped into clusters in the first cohort also showed a tendency toward co-occurrence across the roughly 120 validation repertoires, and 90% to 95% of cluster scores exceeded 0.

This sequence uses TRBV2 and TRBJ2-4; the D segment could be TRBD2, given 5 matching bases. This receptor was taken from a woman in her late teens or twenties in good health and CMV-seronegative. The sequencing sample was made of PBMCs. The CDR3 here reads CASSDKGLSGNIQYF. The DNA sequence is given as TGTGCCAGCAGTGACAAGGGTTTAAGCGGAAACATTCAGTACTTC.